Following are 29 T cell receptor beta chains from one sample sequenced in a study of T cell repertoires in cytomegalovirus infection. One entry per CDR3 protein, called by TCRdb with MiXCR from the reads. The table lists more than 95,000 distinct CDR3 sequences, roughly 32% of them singletons. Their specific antigens are unknown. Specimen: CD8+ T cells from cultured PBMCs, collected from culture after CMV antigen stimulation. These TCRs come from a human donor in good health (CMV status not recorded). Some clones in this sample may be carry-over from other donors' samples.

The chain combines TRBV4-1 with TRBJ1-1; no firm D call. Trimming shortened V by 1 base and J by 2 bases, and 8 bases separated the two germline ends. Germline V CDR1 and CDR2: MGHRA, YSYEKL. The CDR3 spans 14 residues. CDR3 amino acids: CASSQAGGNTEAFF. The CDR3 bases are TGCGCCAGCAGCCAAGCGGGAGGAAACACTGAAGCTTTCTTT.

CDR3 bases: TGTGCCAGCAGCATGCCCGGGACAGGGAATTTAGATGGCTACACCTTC. As protein: CASSMPGTGNLDGYTF. This rearrangement joins TRBV7-9 to TRBJ1-2; the match to TRBD1 covers 9 bases. The CDR3 spans 16 residues. Germline V gene lookup returns CDR1 SEHNR and CDR2 FQNEAQ (reference sequence). With 5 bases clipped from V and 6 bases from J, the junction kept 13 bases outside the gene matches. The entire variable domain, with the rest obtained from reference TRBV7-9 and TRBJ1-2, is as follows: DTGVSQNPRHKITKRGQNVTFRCDPISEHNRLYWYRQTLGQGPEFLTYFQNEAQLEKSRLLSDRFSAERPKGSFSTLEIQRTEQGDSAMYLCASSMPGTGNLDGYTFGSGTRLTVV.

This clonotype was seen many times. The chain couples TRBV12-5 to TRBJ2-5, with no clear D. Trimming took 7 bases from V and 5 from J, leaving 17 bases between them. Germline V CDR1 and CDR2: LGHNT, FRNRAP. The CDR3 contains 14 residues. CDR3 loop: CASASVDGLETQYF. Written as DNA, the CDR3 is TGTGCTAGTGCCTCCGTTGACGGTCTGGAGACCCAGTACTTC.

There are a few counts of this clonotype. The chain combines TRBV20-1 with TRBJ2-7; a possible D gene is TRBD2 (6 bases). This CDR3 is built from 12 residues. Germline V CDR1 and CDR2: DFQATT, SNEGSKA (reference sequence). Deletions cut 6 bases from V and 6 bases from J, with 15 bases between. CDR3 coding DNA: TGCAGTGCGGAGGGTGGGGCGGTCGAGCAGTACTTC. Protein product: CSAEGGAVEQYF.

In its sample, this clonotype was seen a few times. This sequence joins TRBV6-2 or TRBV6-3 and TRBJ2-7; 8 nucleotides agree with TRBD1. Trimming at V came to 5 bases and at J to 5 bases, leaving 5 bases not matched to a gene. CDR3 length: 13 residues. The germline V gene has CDR1 MNHEY and CDR2 SVGEGT. The CDR3, as DNA: TGTGCCAGCAGTAGGACAGGGTTCGACGAGCAGTACTTC. Translation: CASSRTGFDEQYF.

The chain employs TRBV4-2 and TRBJ1-4; TRBD1 is a possible D gene (5 bases). V lost 0 bases and J lost 5, with 10 bases in between. CDR3 size: 15 residues. Germline V CDR1 and CDR2: LGHNA, YNFKEQ. CDR3 bases: TGTGCCAGCAGCCAAGATCGGGGGGGGAATGAAAAACTGTTTTTT. Protein product: CASSQDRGGNEKLFF.

V usage is TRBV6-1 and J usage is TRBJ2-7; no reliable D call. The germline V and J ends were trimmed by 5 bases and 3 bases, with 20 bases remaining between them. Germline CDR1 and CDR2: MNHNS and SASEGT. The CDR3 is 16 residues long. The CDR3 coding sequence is TGTGCCAGCAGTTCTCCCTCCTCCCCCGATTTCTACGAGCAGTACTTC. Translation: CASSSPSSPDFYEQYF.

This clonotype was recorded a few times. This chain links TRBV12-3 or TRBV12-4 with TRBJ2-1; 11 bases agree with TRBD2. The CDR3 has 15 amino acids. Trimming cost V 3 bases and J 6 bases; bases outside gene matches: 4. The CDR3 DNA follows: TGTGCCAGCAGTTTGATAGCGGGGGGGGGCAATGAGCAGTTCTTC. Amino acid sequence: CASSLIAGGGNEQFF.

The chain carries TRBV28 and TRBJ2-2; a possible D gene is TRBD2 (5 bases). Germline V lookup: CDR1 MDHEN, CDR2 SYDVKM. This CDR3 has 15 residues. V lost 7 bases to trimming and J lost 7 bases, with 19 bases between them. The CDR3 region is CASTSGGLESGELFF. CDR3 bases: TGTGCCAGCACCTCCGGAGGCCTAGAGAGCGGGGAGCTGTTTTTT. Combining the CDR3 with reference TRBV28 and TRBJ2-2 gives the whole variable domain DVKVTQSSRYLVKRTGEKVFLECVQDMDHENMFWYRQDPGLGLRLIYFSYDVKMKEKGDIPEGYSVSREKKERFSLILESASTNQTSMYLCASTSGGLESGELFFGEGSRLTVL.

This chain joins TRBV27 and TRBJ1-5, with D unclear. The CDR3 runs to 15 residues. Trimming took off 2 bases at V and 0 bases at J, with 8 bases between the two ends. The germline V gene encodes CDR1 MNHEY and CDR2 SMNVEV (reference sequence). Written as DNA, the CDR3 is TGTGCCAGCAGTTTACTGGGGAATAGCAATCAGCCCCAGCATTTT. This translates into CASSLLGNSNQPQHF.

This clonotype was recorded a few times. The chain couples TRBV5-6 to TRBJ2-3, with D perhaps given as TRBD1 or TRBD2 (5 bases each). Germline assignment: CDR1 SGHDT and CDR2 YYEEEE. V was shortened by 3 bases and J by 2 bases, with 10 bases between the two germline ends. The CDR3 is 14 residues long. The CDR3 sequence: CASSWDGDTDTQYF. The CDR3 DNA reads as TGTGCCAGCAGCTGGGACGGCGACACAGATACGCAGTATTTT.

This clonotype was recorded many times. V gene TRBV29-1 combines with J gene TRBJ2-3; D is ambiguous. Germline assignment: CDR1 SQVTM and CDR2 ANQGSEA. Deletions cut 0 bases from V and 4 bases from J, with 11 bases between. The CDR3 covers 14 residues. The CDR3 here is CSVEDGIAPDTQYF. The DNA of the CDR3 is TGCAGCGTTGAAGATGGCATAGCCCCAGATACGCAGTATTTT.

V is TRBV20-1 and J is TRBJ2-2; 8 bases agree with TRBD1. There are 18 residues in the CDR3. CDR1 DFQATT and CDR2 SNEGSKA come from the germline V gene (reference sequence). V lost 0 bases, J lost 6 bases, and 15 bases stayed unmatched. The CDR3: CSARDPVAGGGLPGELFF. The CDR3 nucleotides read TGCAGTGCTAGAGACCCCGTCGCAGGGGGCGGTTTACCCGGGGAGCTGTTTTTT.

V gene TRBV4-1 combines with J gene TRBJ2-3; D unresolved. Germline assignment: CDR1 MGHRA and CDR2 YSYEKL. Trimming pared 0 bases from V and 6 bases from J, leaving 7 bases between. The CDR3 is made up of 13 amino acids. The CDR3 DNA is TGCGCCAGCAGCCAAGAAAGGTCGGATACGCAGTATTTT. It is translated as CASSQERSDTQYF.

This clonotype turned up a few times. The J gene is TRBJ1-1, the V gene TRBV7-9; D remains ambiguous. This CDR3 has 15 residues. CDR1 and CDR2 from the germline V gene are SEHNR and FQNEAQ (reference sequence). Trimming stripped 2 bases from V and 2 bases from J, with 12 bases between. CDR3 DNA sequence: TGTGCCAGCAGCTTATACGGCGGATCCAACACTGAAGCTTTCTTT. It specifies CASSLYGGSNTEAFF.

This chain connects TRBV6-5 to TRBJ2-5; tentatively, D is TRBD2 (6 bases). The V gene's germline CDR1 is MNHEY and CDR2 SVGAGI. Deletions cut 0 bases from V and 4 bases from J, with 12 bases between. This CDR3 region has 15 residues. Here the CDR3 DNA reads TGTGCCAGCAGTTACTCGTCCGGGACTGGAGAGACCCAGTACTTC. This codes for CASSYSSGTGETQYF.

J is TRBJ2-1 and V is TRBV19; tentatively, D is TRBD1 (5 bases). The CDR3 is 15 amino acids. The V and J ends lost 0 bases and 10 bases respectively, with 16 bases between them. CDR1 and CDR2 from the germline V gene are LNHDA and SQIVND (reference sequence). The CDR3 loop reads CASSIDDGRVNEQFF. The CDR3 nucleotides are TGTGCCAGTAGTATAGATGATGGCAGGGTAAACGAGCAGTTCTTC.

The V gene is TRBV11-2, the J gene TRBJ2-1; 11 nucleotides line up with TRBD1. The germline V gene has CDR1 SGHAT and CDR2 FQNNGV. The CDR3 runs to 14 residues. The trim removed 4 bases at V and 9 bases at J, leaving 5 bases unmatched. CDR3 sequence: CASSSGTGGAEQFF. CDR3 sequence (DNA): TGTGCCAGCAGCTCCGGGACAGGGGGGGCTGAGCAGTTCTTC.

CDR3 bases: TGCAGTGCCCCGACAGGTCCTGGCTACACCTTC. It translates to CSAPTGPGYTF. This chain joins TRBV20-1 and TRBJ1-2; D might be TRBD1 (6 bases). In germline, CDR1 is DFQATT, CDR2 SNEGSKA (reference sequence). Trimming took off 6 bases at V and 7 bases at J, with 12 bases between the two ends. The CDR3 runs to 11 residues.

This clonotype was seen a handful of times. The chain joins TRBV6-5 to TRBJ1-4; D unresolved. The V gene lost 5 bases and the J gene lost 1 base, with 8 bases spanning the gap. CDR3 length: 14 amino acids. Germline values: CDR1 MNHEY, CDR2 SVGAGI. The CDR3 here is CASSRDGTNEKLFF. The CDR3 DNA reads as TGTGCCAGCAGTCGTGACGGAACTAATGAAAAACTGTTTTTT.

In its sample, this clonotype was seen a few times. The chain uses TRBV4-1 and TRBJ2-5; D is perhaps TRBD2 (6 bases). Trimming stripped 5 bases from V and 2 bases from J, with 18 bases between. Per the germline V gene, CDR1 is MGHRA and CDR2 is YSYEKL. This CDR3 contains 16 residues. The CDR3 DNA sequence: TGCGCCAGCAGCGAATCCGCCTGGGCGGGGCAAGAGACCCAGTACTTC. Amino acid sequence: CASSESAWAGQETQYF.

This clonotype was seen ten or more times. The gene calls are TRBV9 and TRBJ1-4, with 8 bases lining up with TRBD1. The V gene end was trimmed by 4 bases and the J gene end by 5 bases; junction bases not matched to a gene: 7. CDR1 and CDR2 (germline): SGDLS, YYNGEE. CDR3 length: 15 amino acids. As DNA, the CDR3 is TGTGCCAGCAGCCCCCAGACAGGGGACAATGAAAAACTGTTTTTT. This codes for CASSPQTGDNEKLFF.

The V call is TRBV11-2, the J call TRBJ1-4, with 7 bases identical to TRBD1. The V gene end was trimmed by 3 bases and the J gene end by 8 bases; junction bases not matched to a gene: 6. CDR3 length: 14 amino acids. The germline gives CDR1 SGHAT, CDR2 FQNNGV. CDR3: CASSLQGGEEKLFF. CDR3 coding DNA: TGTGCCAGCAGCTTGCAGGGGGGGGAAGAAAAACTGTTTTTT.

This chain links TRBV18 with TRBJ1-1, with D possibly being TRBD1 (5 bases). Germline V gives CDR1 KGHSH, CDR2 LQKENI. The CDR3 totals 15 residues. Trimming took off 3 bases at V and 3 bases at J, with 14 bases between the two ends. This CDR3 reads CASSPTPRGDTEAFF. The CDR3 bases are TGTGCCAGCTCACCTACGCCCCGGGGCGACACTGAAGCTTTCTTT.

This clonotype turned up a few times. The rearrangement links TRBV10-3 to TRBJ1-1; tentatively, D is TRBD1 (6 bases). Trimming stripped 6 bases from V and 4 bases from J, with 9 bases between. The germline gives CDR1 ENHRY, CDR2 SYGVKD. The CDR3 spans 12 residues. In DNA, the CDR3 is TGTGCCATCAGGGGGGCTGGCACTGAAGCTTTCTTT. It translates to CAIRGAGTEAFF.

This clonotype was detected only once. This chain uses TRBV27 with TRBJ1-1; TRBD1 matches at 7 bases. CDR3 size: 14 residues. The J segment lost 1 base and the V segment lost 5 bases, leaving 4 bases of the junction unmatched. Germline CDR1 is MNHEY and CDR2 is SMNVEV (reference sequence). Here the CDR3 DNA reads TGTGCCAGCAGTAACGGACAGGAGAACACTGAAGCTTTCTTT. It yields the protein CASSNGQENTEAFF.

In its sample, this clonotype was seen a few times. V usage is TRBV12-3 or TRBV12-4 and J usage is TRBJ2-5; the match to TRBD2 covers 10 bases. This CDR3 is 15 amino acids long. V dropped 0 bases and J dropped 4; count of bases not matched to a gene: 2. In DNA, the CDR3 is TGTGCCAGCAGTTTAGCGCCTAGCGGGGGAGAGACCCAGTACTTC. Its translation: CASSLAPSGGETQYF.

The chain employs TRBV7-2 and TRBJ2-2; tentative D call: TRBD2 (7 bases). The CDR3 is made up of 12 amino acids. Germline V gene sequence: CDR1 SGHTA, CDR2 FQGNSA. Trimming stripped 3 bases from V and 11 bases from J, with 10 bases between. Written as DNA, the CDR3 is TGTGCCAGCAGCTTGCGGGGGCTTGAGCTGTTTTTT. Its translation: CASSLRGLELFF. Filled out from reference TRBV7-2 and TRBJ2-2, the complete variable domain reads GAGVSQSPSNKVTEKGKDVELRCDPISGHTALYWYRQSLGQGLEFLIYFQGNSAPDKSGLPSDRFSAERTGGSVSTLTIQRTQQEDSAVYLCASSLRGLELFFGEGSRLTVL.

This sequence joins TRBV20-1 and TRBJ2-7; D ambiguous. The ends were cut back, 3 bases at V and 7 bases at J, with 16 bases in the middle. CDR3 length: 13 residues. Germline CDR1 DFQATT, CDR2 SNEGSKA (reference sequence). The CDR3, as DNA: TGCAGTGCTAGGGGGAAGCACAAGGGAGAGCAGTACTTC. It is translated as CSARGKHKGEQYF.